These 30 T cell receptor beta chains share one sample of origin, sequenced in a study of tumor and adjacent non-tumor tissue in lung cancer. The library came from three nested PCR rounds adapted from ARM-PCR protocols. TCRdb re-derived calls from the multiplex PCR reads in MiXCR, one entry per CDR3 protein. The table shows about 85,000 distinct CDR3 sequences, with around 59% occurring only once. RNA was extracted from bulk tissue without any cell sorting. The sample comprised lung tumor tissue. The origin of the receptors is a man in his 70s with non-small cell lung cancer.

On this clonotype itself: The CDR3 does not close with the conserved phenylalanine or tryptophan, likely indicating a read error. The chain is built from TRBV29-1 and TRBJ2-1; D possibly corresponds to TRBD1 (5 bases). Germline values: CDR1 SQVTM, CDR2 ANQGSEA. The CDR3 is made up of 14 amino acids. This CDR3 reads CSVLTDSSYNEQFL. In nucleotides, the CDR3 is TGCAGTGTTCTTACTGACAGCTCCTACAATGAGCAGTTCCTC.

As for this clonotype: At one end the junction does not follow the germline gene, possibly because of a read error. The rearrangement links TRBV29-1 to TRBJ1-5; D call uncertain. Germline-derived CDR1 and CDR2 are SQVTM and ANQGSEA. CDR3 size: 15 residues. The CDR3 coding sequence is TGTAGCGTAACTACCGAAAGTCATAGCAATCAGCCCCAGCATTTT. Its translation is CSVTTESHSNQPQHF.

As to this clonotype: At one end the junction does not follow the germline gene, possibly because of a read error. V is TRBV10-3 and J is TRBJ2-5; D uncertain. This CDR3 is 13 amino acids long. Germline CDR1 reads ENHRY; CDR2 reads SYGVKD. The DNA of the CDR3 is TGTGCCATCTCTTTTGGACCAGAGGAGACCGAGTACTTC. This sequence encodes CAISFGPEETEYF.

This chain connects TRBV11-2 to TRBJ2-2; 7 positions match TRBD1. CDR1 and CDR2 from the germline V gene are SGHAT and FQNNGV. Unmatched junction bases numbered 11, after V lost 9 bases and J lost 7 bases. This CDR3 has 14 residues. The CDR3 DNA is TGTGCCAGTAGCCCACTGGGACAGCGCGGGGAGCTGTTTTTT. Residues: CASSPLGQRGELFF. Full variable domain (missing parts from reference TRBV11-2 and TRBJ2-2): EAGVAQSPRYKIIEKRQSVAFWCNPISGHATLYWYQQILGQGPKLLIQFQNNGVVDDSQLPKDRFSAERLKGVDSTLKIQPAKLEDSAVYLCASSPLGQRGELFFGEGSRLTVL.

CDR3 coding DNA: TGCAGTGCTTGGGAGTGGGATGAGCAGTTCTTC. As protein: CSAWEWDEQFF. This chain links TRBV20-1 with TRBJ2-1, with D possibly matching TRBD2 (5 bases). Germline V gene sequence: CDR1 DFQATT, CDR2 SNEGSKA (reference sequence). The CDR3 loop spans 11 amino acids. V was pared by 5 bases and J by 8 bases, with 10 bases between.

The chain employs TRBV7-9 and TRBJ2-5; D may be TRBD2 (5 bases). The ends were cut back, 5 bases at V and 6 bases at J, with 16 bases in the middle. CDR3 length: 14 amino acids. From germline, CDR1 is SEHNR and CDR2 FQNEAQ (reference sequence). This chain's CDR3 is CASSPFRAGKTQYF. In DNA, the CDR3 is TGTGCCAGCAGCCCGTTCCGGGCGGGTAAGACCCAGTACTTC.

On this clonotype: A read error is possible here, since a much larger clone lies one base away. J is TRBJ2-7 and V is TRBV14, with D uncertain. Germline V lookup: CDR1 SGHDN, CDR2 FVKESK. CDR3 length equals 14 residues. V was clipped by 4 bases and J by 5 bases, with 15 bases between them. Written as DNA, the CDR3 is TGTGCCAGCAGCCTCCCCGGAACGAACGACGAGCAGTACTTC. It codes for CASSLPGTNDEQYF.

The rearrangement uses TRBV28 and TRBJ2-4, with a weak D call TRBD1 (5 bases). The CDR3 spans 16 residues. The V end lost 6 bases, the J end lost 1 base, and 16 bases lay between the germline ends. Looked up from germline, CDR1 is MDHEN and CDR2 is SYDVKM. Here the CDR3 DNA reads TGTGCCAGCAGACCTCGTGGGGCCGGGGCCAAAAACATTCAGTACTTC. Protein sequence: CASRPRGAGAKNIQYF.

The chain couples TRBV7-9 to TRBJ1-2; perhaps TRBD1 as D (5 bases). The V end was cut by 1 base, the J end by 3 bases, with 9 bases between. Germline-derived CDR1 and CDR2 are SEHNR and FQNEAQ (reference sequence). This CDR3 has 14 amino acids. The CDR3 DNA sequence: TGTGCCAGCAGCTTAGGGTCGGGGGACTATGGCTACACCTTC. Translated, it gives CASSLGSGDYGYTF.

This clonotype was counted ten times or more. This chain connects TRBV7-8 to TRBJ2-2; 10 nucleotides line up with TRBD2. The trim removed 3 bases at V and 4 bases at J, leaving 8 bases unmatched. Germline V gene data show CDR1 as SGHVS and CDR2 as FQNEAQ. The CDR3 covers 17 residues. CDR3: CASSLASAGGRTGELFF. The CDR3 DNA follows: TGTGCCAGCAGCTTGGCTTCAGCGGGGGGGCGCACCGGGGAGCTGTTTTTT.

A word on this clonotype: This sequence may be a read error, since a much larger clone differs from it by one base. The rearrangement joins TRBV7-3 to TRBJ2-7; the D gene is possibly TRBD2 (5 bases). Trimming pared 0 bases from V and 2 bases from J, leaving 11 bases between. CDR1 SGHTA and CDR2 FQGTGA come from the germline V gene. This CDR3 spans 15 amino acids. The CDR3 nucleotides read TGTGCCAGCAGCTTAACCGGCGGGTCCACCTACGAGCAGTACTTC. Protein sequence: CASSLTGGSTYEQYF.

CDR3 nucleotide sequence: TGTGCCAGTAGTCCCCGGCAAAATTCACCCCTCCACTTT. Translated, it gives CASSPRQNSPLHF. The gene calls are TRBV19 and TRBJ1-6; D is unresolved. From germline, CDR1 is LNHDA and CDR2 SQIVND (reference sequence). This CDR3 is built from 13 residues. V was pared by 5 bases and J by 7 bases, with 9 bases between.

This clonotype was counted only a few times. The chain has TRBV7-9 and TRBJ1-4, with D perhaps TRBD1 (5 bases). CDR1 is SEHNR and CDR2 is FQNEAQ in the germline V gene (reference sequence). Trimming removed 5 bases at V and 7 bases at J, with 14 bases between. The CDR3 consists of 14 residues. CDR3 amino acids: CASSPTMQGEKLFF. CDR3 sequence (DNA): TGTGCCAGCAGCCCCACCATGCAGGGTGAAAAACTGTTTTTT.

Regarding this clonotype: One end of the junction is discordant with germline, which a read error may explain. The CDR3 is CASSSAGTAYEEYF. Here the CDR3 DNA reads TGTGCCAGTAGCTCGGCCGGGACAGCCTACGAGGAGTACTTC. This chain links TRBV7-8 with TRBJ2-7; the match to TRBD1 covers 7 bases. Germline assignment: CDR1 SGHVS and CDR2 FQNEAQ. The CDR3 runs to 14 residues.

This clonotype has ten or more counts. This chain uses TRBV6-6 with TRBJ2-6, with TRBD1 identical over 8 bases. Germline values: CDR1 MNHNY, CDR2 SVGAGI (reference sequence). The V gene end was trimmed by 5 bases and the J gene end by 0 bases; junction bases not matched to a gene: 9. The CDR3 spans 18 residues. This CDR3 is CASSAPGQASSGANVLTF. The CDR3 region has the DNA TGTGCCAGCAGTGCCCCGGGACAGGCCAGCTCTGGGGCCAACGTCCTGACTTTC.

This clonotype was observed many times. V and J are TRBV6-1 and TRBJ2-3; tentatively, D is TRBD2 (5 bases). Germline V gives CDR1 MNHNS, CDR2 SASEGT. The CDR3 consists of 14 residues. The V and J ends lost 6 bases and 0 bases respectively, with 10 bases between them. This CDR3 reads CASSRTSSTDTQYF. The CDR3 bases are TGTGCCAGCAGCCGGACTTCCAGCACAGATACGCAGTATTTT.

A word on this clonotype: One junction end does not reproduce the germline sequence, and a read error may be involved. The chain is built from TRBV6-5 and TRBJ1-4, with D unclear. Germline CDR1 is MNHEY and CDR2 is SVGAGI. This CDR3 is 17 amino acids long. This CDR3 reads CVSSLYPIDALNEKLFF. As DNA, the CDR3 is TGTGTCAGCAGTTTATATCCCATAGATGCGCTTAATGAAAAACTGTTTTTT.

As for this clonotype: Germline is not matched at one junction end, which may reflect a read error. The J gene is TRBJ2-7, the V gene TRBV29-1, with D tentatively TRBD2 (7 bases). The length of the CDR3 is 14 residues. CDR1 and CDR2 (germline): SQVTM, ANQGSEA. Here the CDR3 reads CNARGGEVNYDQYF. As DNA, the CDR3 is TGCAACGCTAGAGGGGGGGAAGTTAACTACGATCAGTACTTC.

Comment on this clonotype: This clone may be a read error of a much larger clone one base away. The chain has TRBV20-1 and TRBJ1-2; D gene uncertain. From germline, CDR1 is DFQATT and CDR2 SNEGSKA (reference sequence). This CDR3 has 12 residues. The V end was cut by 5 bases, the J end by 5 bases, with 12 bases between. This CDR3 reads CSASDMFYGYTF. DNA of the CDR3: TGCAGTGCTTCTGACATGTTTTATGGCTACACCTTC.

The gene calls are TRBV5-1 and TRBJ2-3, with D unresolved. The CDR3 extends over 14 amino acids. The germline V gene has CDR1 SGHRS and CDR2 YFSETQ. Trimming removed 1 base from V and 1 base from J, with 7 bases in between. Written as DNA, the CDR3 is TGCGCCAGCAGCTTGTTCGGCTGCACAGATACGCAGTATTTT. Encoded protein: CASSLFGCTDTQYF.

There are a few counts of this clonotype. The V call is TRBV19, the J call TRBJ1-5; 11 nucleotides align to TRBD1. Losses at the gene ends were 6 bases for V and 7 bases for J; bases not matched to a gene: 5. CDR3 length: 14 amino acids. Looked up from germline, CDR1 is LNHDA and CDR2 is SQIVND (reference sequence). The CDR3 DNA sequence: TGTGCCAGTAGACCGGACAGGGGGCGGCAGCCCCAGCATTTT. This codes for CASRPDRGRQPQHF.

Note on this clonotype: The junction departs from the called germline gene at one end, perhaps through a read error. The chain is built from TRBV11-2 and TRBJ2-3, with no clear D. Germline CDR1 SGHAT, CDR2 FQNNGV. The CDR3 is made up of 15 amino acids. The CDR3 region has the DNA TGTGCCAGCAGCCAAACCGACCGAGTCACAGATACACAGTATTTT. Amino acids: CASSQTDRVTDTQYF.

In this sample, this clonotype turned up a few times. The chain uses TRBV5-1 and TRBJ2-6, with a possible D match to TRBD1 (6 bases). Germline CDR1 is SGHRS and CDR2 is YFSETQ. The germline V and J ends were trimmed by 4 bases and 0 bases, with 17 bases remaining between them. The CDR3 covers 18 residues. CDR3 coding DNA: TGCGCCAGCAGCGGACCGGGACACTCTGACTCTGGGGCCAACGTCCTGACTTTC. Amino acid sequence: CASSGPGHSDSGANVLTF.

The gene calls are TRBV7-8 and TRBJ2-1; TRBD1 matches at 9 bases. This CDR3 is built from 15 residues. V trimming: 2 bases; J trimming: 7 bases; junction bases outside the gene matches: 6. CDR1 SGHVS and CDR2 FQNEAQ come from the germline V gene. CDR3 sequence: CASSLRDRVGNEQFF. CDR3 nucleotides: TGTGCCAGCAGCTTAAGGGACAGGGTCGGTAATGAGCAGTTCTTC.

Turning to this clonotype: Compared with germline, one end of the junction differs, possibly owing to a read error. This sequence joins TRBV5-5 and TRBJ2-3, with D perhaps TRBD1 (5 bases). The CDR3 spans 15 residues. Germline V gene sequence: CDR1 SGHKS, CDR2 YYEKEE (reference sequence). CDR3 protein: CASSWTWSSTDTHYF. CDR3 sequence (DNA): TGTGCCAGCAGCTGGACATGGAGTAGCACAGATACGCACTATTTC.

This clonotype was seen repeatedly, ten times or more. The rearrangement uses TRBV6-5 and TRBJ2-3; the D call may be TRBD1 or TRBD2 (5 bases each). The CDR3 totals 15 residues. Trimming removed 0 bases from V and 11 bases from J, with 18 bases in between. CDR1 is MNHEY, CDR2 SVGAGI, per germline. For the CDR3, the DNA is TGTGCCAGCAGTTACTCGGCGGACGGGGCCCTCGGGCAGTATTTT. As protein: CASSYSADGALGQYF.

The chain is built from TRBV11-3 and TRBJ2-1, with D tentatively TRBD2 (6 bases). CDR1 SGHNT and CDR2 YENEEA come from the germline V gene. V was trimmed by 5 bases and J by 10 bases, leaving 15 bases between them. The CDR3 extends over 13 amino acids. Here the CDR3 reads CASSLEGHGEQFF. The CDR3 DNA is TGTGCCAGCAGCCTGGAGGGCCATGGGGAGCAGTTCTTC.

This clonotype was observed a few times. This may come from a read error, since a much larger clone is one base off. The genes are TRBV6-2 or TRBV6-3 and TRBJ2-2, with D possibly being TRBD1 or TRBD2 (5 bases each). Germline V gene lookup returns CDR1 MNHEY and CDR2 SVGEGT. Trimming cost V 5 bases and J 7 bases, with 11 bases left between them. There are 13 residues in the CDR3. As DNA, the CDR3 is TGTGCCAGCAGTGAGGTGGGGGTCGGGGAGCTGTTTTTT. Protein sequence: CASSEVGVGELFF.

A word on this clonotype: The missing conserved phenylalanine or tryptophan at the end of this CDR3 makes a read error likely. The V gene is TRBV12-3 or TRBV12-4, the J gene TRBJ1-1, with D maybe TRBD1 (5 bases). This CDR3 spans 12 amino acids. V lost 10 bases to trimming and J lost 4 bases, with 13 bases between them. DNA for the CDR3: TGTGCCAACACCTTGGGGGGCACTGAAGCTTTCTTA. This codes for CANTLGGTEAFL.

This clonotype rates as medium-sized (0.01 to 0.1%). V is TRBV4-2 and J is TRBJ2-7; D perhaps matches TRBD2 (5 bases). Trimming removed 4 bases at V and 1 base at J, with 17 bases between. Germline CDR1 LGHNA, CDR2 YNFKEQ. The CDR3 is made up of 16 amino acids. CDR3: CASSPRASGVSYEQYF. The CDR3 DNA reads TGTGCCAGCAGCCCCCGAGCGAGCGGAGTTTCCTACGAGCAGTACTTC.